This record concerns one T cell receptor (beta chain) sequence. This clonotype was counted ten times or more. What antigen it recognizes has not been identified. No much larger clonotype is one base removed from it; base qualities were not supplied. Receptors were amplified or captured by PCR. Instrument on record: Illumina HiSeq 2500. TCR library preparation used molecular barcoding, with unique molecular identifiers applied to normalize quantification of the TCRbeta repertoire. TCRdb applied fastp at Q25 and MiXCR to the public reads, then kept only in-frame beta chains. One record per CDR3 amino acid sequence lists the most common genes and DNA. The sample table holds some 220,000 distinct CDR3 sequences, of which approximately 9.5% were seen once. Around 6% of the sample rests with the top ten. The data derive from a study of T-cell reconstitution after alpha-beta-depleted transplantation in children (dated by TCRdb to between 2015 and 2016). For the wider study: Using TCR repertoire profiling, the study quantitatively followed how T-cell immune reconstitution unfolded in children after TCRalphabeta/CD19-depleted allogeneic hematopoietic cell transplantation.

This material consisted of PBMCs from the stem cell graft donor, taken from the stem cell graft. This TCR came from a human donor who donated a stem cell graft to a child with acute lymphoblastic leukemia.

The nucleotide sequence is TGTGCCAGCAGCTTAGTTGGCTCGCAGGGGGCTGGTCAGCCCCAGCATTTT. Its amino acids are CASSLVGSQGAGQPQHF. The V and J segments used are TRBV7-2 and TRBJ1-5; 8 bases in the junction line up with TRBD1. CDR1 is given as SGHTA and CDR2 as FQGNSA, both from the germline V gene. Trimming takes 1 base off V and 6 bases off J; junction bases not matched to a gene: 11. Including cysteine and phenylalanine, the CDR3 has 17 amino acids. The CDR3 DNA has 51 bases and is translated from base 1.